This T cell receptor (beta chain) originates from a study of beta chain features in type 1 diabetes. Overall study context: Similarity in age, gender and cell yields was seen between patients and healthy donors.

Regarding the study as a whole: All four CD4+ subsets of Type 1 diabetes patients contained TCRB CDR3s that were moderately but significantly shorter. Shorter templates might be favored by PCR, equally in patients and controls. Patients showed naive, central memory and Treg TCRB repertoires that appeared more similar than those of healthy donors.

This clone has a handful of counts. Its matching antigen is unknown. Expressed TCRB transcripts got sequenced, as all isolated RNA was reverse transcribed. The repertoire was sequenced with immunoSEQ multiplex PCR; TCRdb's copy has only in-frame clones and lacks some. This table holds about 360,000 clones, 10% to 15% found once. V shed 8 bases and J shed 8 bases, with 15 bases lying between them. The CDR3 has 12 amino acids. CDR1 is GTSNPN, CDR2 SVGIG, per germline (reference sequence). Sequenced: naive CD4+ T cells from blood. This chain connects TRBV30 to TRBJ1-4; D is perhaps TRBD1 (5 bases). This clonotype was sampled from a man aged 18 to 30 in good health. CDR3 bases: TGTGCCATGGGGCTTCCCGCGGAAAAACTGTTTTTT. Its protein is CAMGLPAEKLFF.